Listed below are T cell receptor beta chains from one sample, sequenced in a study of blood T cell repertoires in COVID-19. Clones were read by immunoSEQ multiplex PCR, and TCRdb kept only the in-frame ones, dropping some. Of a few hundred thousand clones listed, 70% to 90% are singletons. The sequenced sample consisted of peripheral blood. These receptors were obtained from a human donor in a cohort sampled during active COVID-19. CDR3s include the opening cysteine and the closing phenylalanine or tryptophan. Fields, in order: D gene, V gene, clone size, J gene, CDR3 DNA, CDR3 protein. A D gene is named only where the DNA matches it firmly. Rows give clone size only sometimes, using once, few, many, or a class for an expanded clone.

d_gene: -
v_gene: TRBV9
abundance: -
j_gene: TRBJ1-1
CDR3nt: TGTGCCAGCAGCGTAGGTGAGGCCATGAACACTGAAGCTTTCTTT
CDR3aa: CASSVGEAMNTEAFF

d_gene: -
v_gene: TRBV3-1/TRBV3-2
abundance: -
j_gene: TRBJ2-3
CDR3nt: TGTGCCAGCAGCAAGGACTGGGCCACAGATACGCAGTATTTT
CDR3aa: CASSKDWATDTQYF

d_gene: -
v_gene: TRBV2
abundance: once
j_gene: TRBJ2-3
CDR3nt: TGTGCCAGCAGTGAATTTGCAGGAGGGATCACGCAGTATTTT
CDR3aa: CASSEFAGGITQYF

d_gene: TRBD1
v_gene: TRBV28
abundance: -
j_gene: TRBJ1-2
CDR3nt: TGTGCCAGCAGTTCAGGGGGTAAAGGTGGCTACACCTTC
CDR3aa: CASSSGGKGGYTF

d_gene: -
v_gene: TRBV15
abundance: -
j_gene: TRBJ1-1
CDR3nt: TGTGCCACCAGCAGGGGCAACACTGAAGCTTTCTTT
CDR3aa: CATSRGNTEAFF

d_gene: -
v_gene: TRBV5-1
abundance: -
j_gene: TRBJ2-7
CDR3nt: TGCGCCAGCAGCTTGGCCGGGCAGGGGCAGTACGAGCAGTACTTC
CDR3aa: CASSLAGQGQYEQYF

d_gene: TRBD2
v_gene: TRBV11-1
abundance: -
j_gene: TRBJ2-5
CDR3nt: TGTGCCAGCAGCTCCATGGGGACTACCCAAGAGACCCAGTACTTC
CDR3aa: CASSSMGTTQETQYF

d_gene: -
v_gene: TRBV5-4
abundance: -
j_gene: TRBJ1-3
CDR3nt: TGTGCCAGCAGCTTGGCGGGGGTCGGAAACACCATATATTTT
CDR3aa: CASSLAGVGNTIYF

d_gene: TRBD1
v_gene: TRBV7-8
abundance: -
j_gene: TRBJ1-1
CDR3nt: TGTGCCAGCAGCCCCGGCGACAGGGGATTAGCTTTCTTT
CDR3aa: CASSPGDRGLAFF

d_gene: -
v_gene: TRBV9
abundance: -
j_gene: TRBJ1-1
CDR3nt: TGTGCCAGCAGCGTAGTTGGGCTGAACACTGAAGCTTTCTTT
CDR3aa: CASSVVGLNTEAFF

d_gene: TRBD1
v_gene: TRBV28
abundance: -
j_gene: TRBJ2-3
CDR3nt: TGTGCCCTCGCCCCGCCAGGGGGTGGCACAGATACGCAGTATTTT
CDR3aa: CALAPPGGGTDTQYF

d_gene: -
v_gene: TRBV6-5
abundance: few
j_gene: TRBJ1-2
CDR3nt: TGTGCCAGCAGACCCGGGGGTAACTATGGCTACACCTTC
CDR3aa: CASRPGGNYGYTF